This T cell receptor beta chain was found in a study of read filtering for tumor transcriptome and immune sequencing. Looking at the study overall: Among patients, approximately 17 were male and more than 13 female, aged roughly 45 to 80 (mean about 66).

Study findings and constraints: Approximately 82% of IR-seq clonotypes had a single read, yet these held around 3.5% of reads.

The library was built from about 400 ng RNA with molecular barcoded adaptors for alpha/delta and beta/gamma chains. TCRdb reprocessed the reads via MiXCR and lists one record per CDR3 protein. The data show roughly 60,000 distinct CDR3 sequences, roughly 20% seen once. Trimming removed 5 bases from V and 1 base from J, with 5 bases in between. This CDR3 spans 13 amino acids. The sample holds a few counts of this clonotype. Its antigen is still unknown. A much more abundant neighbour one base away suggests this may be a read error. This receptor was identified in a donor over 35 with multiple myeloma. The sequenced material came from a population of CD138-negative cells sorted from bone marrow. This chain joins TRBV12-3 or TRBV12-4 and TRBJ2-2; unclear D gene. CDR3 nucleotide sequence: TGTGCCAGCAGTCTCCGGAACACCGGGGAGCTGTTTTTT. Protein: CASSLRNTGELFF.